The 15 T cell receptor beta chains given below trace back to one sample, sequenced in a study of blood T cells in healthy people across ages. Primers used in a second PCR of roughly 6 to 12 cycles were a sample-barcoded 5' primer and a J-beta primer mix. TCRdb recomputed calls from the 5' RACE reads with MiXCR, one row per CDR3 protein. The sample consists of some 1.4 million distinct CDR3 sequences, roughly 40% of them appearing once. The sequencing sample was made of blood. The receptors originated from a woman between 18 and 29 years old in good health.

V gene TRBV4-2 combines with J gene TRBJ2-5; 11 bases match TRBD2. J gave up 2 bases and V 0 bases, and 5 bases lay outside the gene matches. The CDR3 loop spans 17 amino acids. Per germline, CDR1 LGHNA and CDR2 YNFKEQ. CDR3 sequence reads: CASSQEQSSGGQETQYF. The CDR3, as DNA: TGTGCCAGCAGCCAAGAGCAATCTAGCGGGGGGCAAGAGACCCAGTACTTC.

This clonotype was counted once. The rearrangement joins TRBV20-1 to TRBJ2-7; 9 nucleotides line up with TRBD2. The J segment lost 3 bases and the V segment lost 6 bases, leaving 6 bases of the junction unmatched. The CDR3 totals 13 residues. Per the germline V gene, CDR1 is DFQATT and CDR2 is SNEGSKA (reference sequence). Here the CDR3 DNA reads TGCAGTGCCAAGATAGCGGGAGTCTACGAGCAGTACTTC. Its translation: CSAKIAGVYEQYF.

This clonotype was observed a handful of times. The rearrangement joins TRBV7-9 to TRBJ2-5, with D perhaps TRBD2 (5 bases). This CDR3 comprises 15 residues. V was clipped by 1 base and J by 3 bases, with 12 bases between them. CDR1 SEHNR and CDR2 FQNEAQ come from the germline V gene (reference sequence). The CDR3 is CASSLELSVEETQYF. CDR3 in DNA: TGTGCCAGCAGCTTAGAACTTAGCGTCGAAGAGACCCAGTACTTC.

The chain combines TRBV29-1 with TRBJ2-5, with 10 bases aligning to TRBD2. V dropped 5 bases and J dropped 7; count of bases not matched to a gene: 1. The CDR3 is 11 amino acids. Germline CDR1 SQVTM, CDR2 ANQGSEA. The CDR3 loop reads CSVRLAGTQYF. CDR3 nucleotide sequence: TGCAGCGTTCGACTAGCGGGGACCCAGTACTTC.

The J gene is TRBJ2-1, the V gene TRBV28; 11 bases map to TRBD1. The CDR3 extends over 15 amino acids. Germline CDR1 and CDR2: MDHEN and SYDVKM. J lost 13 bases, V lost 5 bases, and 13 bases had no gene match. CDR3 nucleotides: TGTGCCAGCAGTCAAAGGACAGGGGGCAGGGAGACCCAGTTCTTC. It encodes CASSQRTGGRETQFF.

V and J are TRBV15 and TRBJ1-6, with TRBD1 identical over 7 bases. Germline-derived CDR1 and CDR2 are LNHNV and YYDKDF (reference sequence). The J segment lost 3 bases and the V segment lost 5 bases, leaving 1 base of the junction unmatched. The CDR3 runs 14 residues. As DNA, the CDR3 is TGTGCCACCAGCCCAGGGGGCTATAATTCACCCCTCCACTTT. The encoded protein is CATSPGGYNSPLHF. The full variable domain, completed using reference TRBV15 and TRBJ1-6, is DAMVIQNPRYQVTQFGKPVTLSCSQTLNHNVMYWYQQKSSQAPKLLFHYYDKDFNNEADTPDNFQSRRPNTSFCFLDIRSPGLGDTAMYLCATSPGGYNSPLHFGNGTRLTVT.

In its sample, this clonotype was seen a few times. The J gene is TRBJ2-2, the V gene TRBV12-5; D may match TRBD1 or TRBD2 (5 bases each). The V and J ends lost 4 bases and 5 bases respectively, with 14 bases between them. The CDR3 has 15 amino acids. Germline V gene lookup returns CDR1 LGHNT and CDR2 FRNRAP. As DNA, the CDR3 is TGTGCTAGTGGTTCCGATACCGGGACGACCGGGGAGCTGTTTTTT. Its translation is CASGSDTGTTGELFF.

The chain employs TRBV7-3 and TRBJ2-3; D is possibly TRBD1 (5 bases). The CDR3 sequence is 17 residues long. V lost 3 bases to trimming and J lost 5 bases, with 21 bases between them. Germline V CDR1 and CDR2: SGHTA, FQGTGA. The CDR3 here is CASSLYGSGSVVDTQYF. The CDR3 DNA is TGTGCCAGCAGCTTGTACGGGTCAGGGTCGGTTGTAGATACGCAGTATTTT.

With respect to this clonotype: The junction does not match germline at one end; this may be a read error. V usage is TRBV5-1 and J usage is TRBJ2-4, with TRBD1 identical over 9 bases. The assigned J gene may be wrong: the sequence end matches TRBJ2-7 better. Per germline, CDR1 SGHRS and CDR2 YFSETQ. The CDR3 has 16 residues. The DNA of the CDR3 is TGCGCCGGCAGCTCTCAAGGCGGGACAGGGCCCTACGAGCAGTACTTC. This translates into CAGSSQGGTGPYEQYF.

This clonotype was seen a handful of times. This chain connects TRBV10-3 to TRBJ2-1, with D unresolved. The CDR3 consists of 13 residues. Germline CDR1 is ENHRY and CDR2 is SYGVKD. V dropped 8 bases and J dropped 4 bases, with 12 bases sitting between them. CDR3 nucleotide sequence: TGTGCCATCGCACTCGACGTATACAATGAGCAGTTCTTC. The encoded protein is CAIALDVYNEQFF.

The sample holds a few counts of this clonotype. This chain uses TRBV20-1 with TRBJ2-1; D ambiguous. The CDR3 sequence is 11 residues long. CDR1 is DFQATT and CDR2 is SNEGSKA in the germline V gene (reference sequence). Trimming stripped 6 bases from V and 5 bases from J, with 8 bases between. Here the CDR3 reads CSAHVNNEQFF. The CDR3 DNA reads as TGCAGTGCCCACGTAAACAATGAGCAGTTCTTC.

The chain employs TRBV5-1 and TRBJ2-1; D call uncertain. V was clipped by 1 base and J by 2 bases, with 10 bases between them. Germline V lookup: CDR1 SGHRS, CDR2 YFSETQ. This CDR3 region has 15 residues. The CDR3 is CASSLRLRAYNEQFF. The CDR3 bases are TGCGCCAGCAGCTTGAGGTTACGGGCCTACAATGAGCAGTTCTTC.

V and J are TRBV5-6 and TRBJ2-2; D might be TRBD1 or TRBD2, each matching 5 bases. Germline CDR1 and CDR2: SGHDT and YYEEEE. Trimming cost V 4 bases and J 3 bases, with 13 bases left between them. There are 15 residues in the CDR3. CDR3 DNA: TGTGCCAGCAGCACCATCGGGGCGGACACCGGGGAGCTGTTTTTT. The encoded protein is CASSTIGADTGELFF.

The table lists this clonotype with a few counts. The V call is TRBV28, the J call TRBJ2-7, with a weak D call TRBD2 (6 bases). Germline-derived CDR1 and CDR2 are MDHEN and SYDVKM. The CDR3 is 15 amino acids. With 6 bases removed from V and 4 bases from J, the gap between germline ends came to 19 bases. CDR3 coding DNA: TGTGCCAGCAGAAGAAAAGGCGGGGTTGGTTACGAGCAGTACTTC. Protein sequence: CASRRKGGVGYEQYF.

This clonotype was counted a few times. V gene TRBV28 combines with J gene TRBJ2-1; 11 nucleotides line up with TRBD1. Germline V gene lookup returns CDR1 MDHEN and CDR2 SYDVKM. The CDR3 consists of 15 residues. V shed 4 bases and J 8 bases; nucleotides not matched to a gene: 7. CDR3 residues: CASSSLRTGGDEQFF. The CDR3 DNA reads TGTGCCAGCAGTTCCCTTCGGACAGGGGGCGATGAGCAGTTCTTC.